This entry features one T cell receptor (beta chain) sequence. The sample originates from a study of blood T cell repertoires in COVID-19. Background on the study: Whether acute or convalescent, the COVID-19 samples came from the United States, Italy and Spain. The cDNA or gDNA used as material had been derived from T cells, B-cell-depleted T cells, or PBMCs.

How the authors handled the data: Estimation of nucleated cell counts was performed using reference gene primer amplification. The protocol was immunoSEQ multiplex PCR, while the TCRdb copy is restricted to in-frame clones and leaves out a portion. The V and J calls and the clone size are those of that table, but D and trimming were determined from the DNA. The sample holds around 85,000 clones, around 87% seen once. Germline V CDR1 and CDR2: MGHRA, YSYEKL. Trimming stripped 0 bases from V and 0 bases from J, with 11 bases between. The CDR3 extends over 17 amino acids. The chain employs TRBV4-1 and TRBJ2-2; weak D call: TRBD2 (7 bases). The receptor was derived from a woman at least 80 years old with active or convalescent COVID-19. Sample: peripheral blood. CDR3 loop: CASSQEGGAANTGELFF. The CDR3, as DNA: TGCGCCAGCAGCCAAGAGGGGGGGGCCGCGAACACCGGGGAGCTGTTTTTT.